The entry below gives a single T cell receptor beta chain sequence along with its context. Its antigen remains unknown. This entry belongs to a study of T cell repertoires in cytomegalovirus infection. Study information: Evidence of both CMV infection and a matching HLA type came from public TCR beta signatures. Findings and limits, study-wide: In two of eight donors, the top clonotype was HLA-C-restricted CMV-specific. Individuals carrying CMV plus the relevant HLA were identified by cumulative frequency of public TCR beta families.

MiXCR, run by TCRdb on the reads, gives a single entry per CDR3 protein. The sample shows 68,000 or so distinct CDR3 sequences, 20% to 25% of them seen only once. This clonotype originated in a human donor in good health (CMV status not recorded). Some clones in this sample may be carry-over from other donors' samples. The sample was PBMCs, sequenced either directly or after in vitro stimulation (not recorded which).

The CDR3 sequence: CSARKGQGMSNQPQHF. The CDR3 region has the DNA TGCAGTGCTAGAAAAGGACAGGGGATGAGCAATCAGCCCCAGCATTTT. The gene calls are TRBV20-1 and TRBJ1-5; 9 nucleotides line up with TRBD1. Germline CDR1 reads DFQATT; CDR2 reads SNEGSKA (reference sequence). This CDR3 is built from 16 residues. V dropped 2 bases and J dropped 1; count of bases not matched to a gene: 6.